This T cell receptor (beta chain) is drawn from a study of metastatic and nonmetastatic thyroid tumors. The wider study: Malignant and benign thyroid patients had repertoires compared in peripheral blood and tumor or nodule tissue. Study-wide findings and caveats: The reported finding was significantly higher TCR beta diversity in malignant thyroid tumors relative to benign nodules, in blood and tumor.

Thyroid surgery was preceded by no treatment in any patient. Per the original data handling: To classify distant metastasis in papillary thyroid cancer, a model was built from CDR3 differences across clinicopathological groups. TCRdb called clones again from the PCR reads with MiXCR. TCRdb, rather than the study authors, made the V and J calls. The data show 18,000 or so clones, around a fifth seen once. Remarks on this clone: Antigen: not known.

The clonotype comes from a female donor with papillary thyroid cancer or a benign thyroid nodule (not recorded which). Some clones in this sample may be carry-over from other donors' samples. The sequencing input was tumor tissue.

The CDR3 DNA sequence: TGTGCCAGCAGCTTATATCCGACACTGAACACTGAAGCTTTCTTT. Translation: CASSLYPTLNTEAFF. J is TRBJ1-1 and V is TRBV7-8, with D unclear. Between the trimmed V and J ends, which lost 2 bases and 0 bases, there was a span of 10 bases. This CDR3 has 15 residues. Germline CDR1 and CDR2: SGHVS and FQNEAQ.